The clone carrying this T cell receptor (beta chain) was observed a few times. The antigen remains undetermined. The same CDR3 also results from other DNA sequences found in this sample. Sorted cells reached over 98% purity in every population. Germline assignment: CDR1 LGHNA and CDR2 YSLEER. The length of the CDR3 is 15 residues. The ends lost 2 bases at V and 5 bases at J; junction bases unmatched: 3. The sample is drawn from a study of beta chain features in type 1 diabetes. The wider study: The study found patients and healthy donors alike in age, gender and cell yields. General study points: The VDJ junctions of type 1 diabetes patients carried fewer insertions and more deletions.

All of the isolated RNA was reverse transcribed, so expressed TCRB transcripts were sequenced. Sequenced by immunoSEQ multiplex PCR; TCRdb stores in-frame clones only, minus some. The table lists 300,000 to 400,000 clones, roughly 8% of them singletons, with less than 0.5% in the top ten. This TCR came from a young woman in good health. The rearrangement uses TRBV4-3 and TRBJ2-1, with 10 bases fitting TRBD2. Material for sequencing was central memory CD4+ T cells from blood. CDR3: CASSQRLAGNNEQFF. DNA for the CDR3: TGCGCCAGCAGCCAAAGACTAGCGGGCAACAATGAGCAGTTCTTC.